The 3 T cell receptor beta chains listed next were all sequenced from one sample in a study of shared clonotypes between healthy human individuals. Sequenced by immunoSEQ multiplex PCR; TCRdb stores in-frame clones only, minus some. The repertoire holds around 510,000 clones, roughly 95% seen once, with around 0.067% in the top ten. The specimen was naive CD4+ T cells sorted from blood. Subset denoted: CD45RA+ positively selected. These receptor sequences come from a woman aged 25-40 years in good health.

The chain carries TRBV11-3 and TRBJ2-7; TRBD1 is a possible D gene (5 bases). V shed 1 base and J shed 3 bases, with 10 bases lying between them. The CDR3 is 14 amino acids. CDR1 SGHNT and CDR2 YENEEA come from the germline V gene. This CDR3 reads CASSLVAGFYEQYF. CDR3 bases: TGTGCCAGCAGCTTAGTCGCAGGGTTCTACGAGCAGTACTTC.

This chain connects TRBV4-1 to TRBJ2-7; D is tentatively TRBD1 or TRBD2 (6 bases each). The germline gives CDR1 MGHRA, CDR2 YSYEKL. V was pared by 3 bases and J by 3 bases, with 15 bases between. This CDR3 spans 15 amino acids. This CDR3 is CASSHIEGGYYEQYF. Written as DNA, the CDR3 is TGCGCCAGCAGCCATATAGAAGGGGGGTACTACGAGCAGTACTTC.

The rearrangement uses TRBV9 and TRBJ2-1; 8 bases align to TRBD1. The V and J ends lost 3 bases and 9 bases, in that order; junction bases with no gene match: 11. Germline CDR1 SGDLS, CDR2 YYNGEE. The CDR3 spans 15 residues. The DNA of the CDR3 is TGTGCCAGCAGCGCAGGGGGCGTCAAGCGAAGTGAGCAGTTCTTC. Protein: CASSAGGVKRSEQFF.